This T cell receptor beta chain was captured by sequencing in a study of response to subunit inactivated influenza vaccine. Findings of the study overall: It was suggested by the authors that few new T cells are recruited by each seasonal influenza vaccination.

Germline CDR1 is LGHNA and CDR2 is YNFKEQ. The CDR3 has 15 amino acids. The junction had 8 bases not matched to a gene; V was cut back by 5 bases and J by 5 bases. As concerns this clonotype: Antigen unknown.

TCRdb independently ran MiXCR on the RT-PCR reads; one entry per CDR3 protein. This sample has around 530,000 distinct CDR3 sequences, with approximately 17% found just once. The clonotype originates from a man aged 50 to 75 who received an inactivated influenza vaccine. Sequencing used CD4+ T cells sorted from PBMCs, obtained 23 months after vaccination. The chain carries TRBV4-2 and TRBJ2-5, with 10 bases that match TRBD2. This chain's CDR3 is CASSSAGGPGETQYF. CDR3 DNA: TGTGCCAGCAGCTCAGCGGGGGGGCCCGGGGAGACCCAGTACTTC.